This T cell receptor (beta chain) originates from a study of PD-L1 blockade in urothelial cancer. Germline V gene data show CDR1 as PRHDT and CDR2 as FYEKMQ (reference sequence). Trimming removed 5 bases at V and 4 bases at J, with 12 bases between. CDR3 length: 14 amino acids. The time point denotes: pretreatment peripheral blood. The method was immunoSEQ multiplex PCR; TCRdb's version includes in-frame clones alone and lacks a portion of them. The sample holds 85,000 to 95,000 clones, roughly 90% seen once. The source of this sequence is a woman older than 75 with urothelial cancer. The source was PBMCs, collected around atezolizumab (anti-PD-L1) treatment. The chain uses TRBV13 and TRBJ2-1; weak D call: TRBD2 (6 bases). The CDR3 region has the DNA TGTGCCAGCAGCGCTATGGGACTTTACAATGAGCAGTTCTTC. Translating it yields CASSAMGLYNEQFF.